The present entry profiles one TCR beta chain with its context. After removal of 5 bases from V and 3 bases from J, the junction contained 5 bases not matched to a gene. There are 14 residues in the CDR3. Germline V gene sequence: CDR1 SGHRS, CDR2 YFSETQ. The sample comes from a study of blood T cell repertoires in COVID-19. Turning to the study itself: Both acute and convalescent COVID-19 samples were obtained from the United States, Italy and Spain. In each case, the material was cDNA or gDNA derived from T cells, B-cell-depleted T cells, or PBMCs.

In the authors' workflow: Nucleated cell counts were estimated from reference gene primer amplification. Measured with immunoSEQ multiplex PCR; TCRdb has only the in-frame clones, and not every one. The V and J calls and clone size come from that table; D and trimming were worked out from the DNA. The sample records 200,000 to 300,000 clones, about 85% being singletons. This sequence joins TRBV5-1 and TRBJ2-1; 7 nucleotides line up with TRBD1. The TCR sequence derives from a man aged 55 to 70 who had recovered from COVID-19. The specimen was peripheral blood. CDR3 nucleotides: TGCGCCAGCAGGGGACAGTCCAACTACAATGAGCAGTTCTTC. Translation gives CASRGQSNYNEQFF.